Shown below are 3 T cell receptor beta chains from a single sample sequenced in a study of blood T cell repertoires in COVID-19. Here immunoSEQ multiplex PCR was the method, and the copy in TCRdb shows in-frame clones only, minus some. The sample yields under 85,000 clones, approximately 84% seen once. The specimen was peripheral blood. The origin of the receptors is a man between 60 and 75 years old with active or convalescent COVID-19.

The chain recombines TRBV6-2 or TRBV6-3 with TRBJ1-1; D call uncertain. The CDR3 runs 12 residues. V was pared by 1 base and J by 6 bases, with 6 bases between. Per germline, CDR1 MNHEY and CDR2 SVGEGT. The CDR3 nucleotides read TGTGCCAGCAGTTACTATTCGGCTGAAGCTTTCTTT. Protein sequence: CASSYYSAEAFF.

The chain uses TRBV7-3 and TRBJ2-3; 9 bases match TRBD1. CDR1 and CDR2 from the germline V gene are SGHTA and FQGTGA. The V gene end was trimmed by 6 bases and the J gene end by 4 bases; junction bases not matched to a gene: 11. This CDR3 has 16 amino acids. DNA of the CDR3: TGTGCCAGCAGTTTTACAGGGGGCGCGGTGTCAGATACGCAGTATTTT. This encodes CASSFTGGAVSDTQYF.

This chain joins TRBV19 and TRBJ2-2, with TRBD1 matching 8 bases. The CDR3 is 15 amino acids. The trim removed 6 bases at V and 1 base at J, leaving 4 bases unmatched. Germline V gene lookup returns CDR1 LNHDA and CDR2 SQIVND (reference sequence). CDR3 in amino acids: CASRSGGQNTGELFF. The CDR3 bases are TGTGCCAGTAGATCAGGGGGCCAGAACACCGGGGAGCTGTTTTTT.